The 21 T cell receptor beta chains below all came from one sample that was sequenced in a study of identical twins. TCRdb redid the calling of the 5' RACE reads with MiXCR, one entry per CDR3 protein. Of 600,000 to 850,000 distinct CDR3 sequences listed, over 15% are singletons. The data also belong to a second study, concerning T cells expressing NK-cell markers.

Sample: PBMCs. The receptor set was obtained from a young woman in good health.

CDR3 amino acids: CAISESIRETQYF. The CDR3 DNA follows: TGTGCCATCAGTGAGTCGATTCGGGAGACCCAGTACTTC. The chain couples TRBV10-3 to TRBJ2-5; D remains ambiguous. From germline, CDR1 is ENHRY and CDR2 SYGVKD. This CDR3 contains 13 residues. Trimming stripped 0 bases from V and 5 bases from J, with 7 bases between.

The chain employs TRBV6-1 and TRBJ2-7; tentatively, D is TRBD2 (5 bases). Deletions cut 5 bases from V and 2 bases from J, with 13 bases between. Germline CDR1 and CDR2: MNHNS and SASEGT. The CDR3 runs to 14 residues. DNA for the CDR3: TGTGCCAGCAGTCTAAGACGGGATACCTACGAGCAGTACTTC. Translating gives CASSLRRDTYEQYF.

This clonotype has more than one count but fewer than ten. The chain combines TRBV7-9 with TRBJ2-7; D is perhaps TRBD2 (6 bases). Germline lookup yields CDR1 SEHNR and CDR2 FQNEAQ (reference sequence). CDR3 size: 15 residues. With 2 bases removed from V and 6 bases from J, the gap between germline ends came to 17 bases. The CDR3 loop is CASSLPGLRRGEQYF. For the CDR3, the DNA is TGTGCCAGCAGCTTACCGGGACTCCGGCGAGGCGAGCAGTACTTC.

This clonotype was found many times. The chain combines TRBV20-1 with TRBJ1-2, with 11 bases lining up with TRBD1. CDR1 is DFQATT and CDR2 is SNEGSKA in the germline V gene (reference sequence). This CDR3 has 15 amino acids. The V gene end was trimmed by 1 base and the J gene end by 0 bases; junction bases not matched to a gene: 1. This CDR3 reads CSARGTGGTNYGYTF. The CDR3 DNA reads TGCAGTGCTAGAGGGACAGGGGGCACTAACTATGGCTACACCTTC.

This chain joins TRBV4-3 and TRBJ2-5, with 8 bases fitting TRBD1. Germline lookup yields CDR1 LGHNA and CDR2 YSLEER. V was pared by 1 base and J by 5 bases, with 6 bases of the junction left unmatched. The CDR3 is 15 residues long. In DNA form, the CDR3 reads TGCGCCAGCAGCCAAGTAGGACAGGGTCTGGAGACCCAGTACTTC. It specifies CASSQVGQGLETQYF.

This clonotype was counted a few times. The chain joins TRBV6-1 to TRBJ2-1; D is ambiguous. This CDR3 has 9 residues. Trimming cost V 1 base and J 14 bases, with 3 bases left between them. Germline V gene lookup returns CDR1 MNHNS and CDR2 SASEGT. CDR3 nucleotide sequence: TGTGCCAGCAGTGAAGAGAAGTTCTTC. Amino acid sequence: CASSEEKFF.

The rearrangement uses TRBV12-3 or TRBV12-4 and TRBJ2-4, with TRBD2 as a possible D gene (7 bases). Trimming cost V 5 bases and J 7 bases, with 18 bases left between them. This CDR3 is built from 15 residues. The CDR3 protein is CASSPAWGGRNIQYF. The CDR3 coding sequence is TGTGCCAGCAGTCCAGCGTGGGGGGGCAGGAACATTCAGTACTTC.

J is TRBJ2-7 and V is TRBV5-1, with D perhaps assigned TRBD1 or TRBD2 (5 bases each). The ends were cut back, 4 bases at V and 7 bases at J, with 15 bases in the middle. This CDR3 has 13 residues. Germline-derived CDR1 and CDR2 are SGHRS and YFSETQ. CDR3 sequence (DNA): TGCGCCAGCAGCCTCACGGGACCCGAGGAGCAGTACTTC. Translating gives CASSLTGPEEQYF.

The V call is TRBV5-5, the J call TRBJ1-2; TRBD1 aligns across 7 bases. The CDR3 consists of 14 residues. Per the germline V gene, CDR1 is SGHKS and CDR2 is YYEKEE (reference sequence). The J segment lost 4 bases and the V segment lost 7 bases, leaving 10 bases of the junction unmatched. CDR3 amino acids: CASGRRGPAYGYTF. Written as DNA, the CDR3 is TGTGCCAGCGGACGTAGGGGGCCTGCCTATGGCTACACCTTC.

This clonotype was detected a few times. V is TRBV4-3 and J is TRBJ2-1, with TRBD1 as a possible D gene (7 bases). Trimming took off 0 bases at V and 4 bases at J, with 13 bases between the two ends. CDR1 LGHNA and CDR2 YSLEER come from the germline V gene. This CDR3 has 16 amino acids. CDR3 sequence reads: CASSQDSQGGYNEQFF. The CDR3 region has the DNA TGCGCCAGCAGCCAAGATAGTCAGGGGGGTTACAATGAGCAGTTCTTC.

This clonotype appeared a few times. The J gene is TRBJ1-2, the V gene TRBV20-1, with D possibly being TRBD1 (5 bases). The CDR3 has 13 residues. V was trimmed by 6 bases and J by 7 bases, leaving 18 bases between them. Germline lookup yields CDR1 DFQATT and CDR2 SNEGSKA (reference sequence). CDR3 bases: TGCAGTGCCACCATTAGGGAGGGGACTGGCTACACCTTC. Amino acids: CSATIREGTGYTF.

The chain is built from TRBV20-1 and TRBJ2-7, with D tentatively TRBD2 (6 bases). The CDR3 contains 13 residues. CDR1 is DFQATT, CDR2 SNEGSKA, per germline (reference sequence). V was trimmed by 5 bases and J by 6 bases, leaving 17 bases between them. CDR3 DNA sequence: TGCAGTGCTTTGGGACTCAATCCCATCGAGCAGTACTTC. Translation: CSALGLNPIEQYF.

This clonotype was counted between two and nine times. The chain uses TRBV11-2 and TRBJ1-1; no reliable D call. The V gene lost 2 bases and the J gene lost 1 base, with 20 bases spanning the gap. The V gene's germline CDR1 is SGHAT and CDR2 FQNNGV. This CDR3 has 18 amino acids. The CDR3 DNA is TGTGCCAGCAGCTTATTGTCCCAACTACGGCAGGCGAACACTGAAGCTTTCTTT. Protein product: CASSLLSQLRQANTEAFF.

This clonotype was counted a few times. The rearrangement uses TRBV27 and TRBJ2-2; D uncertain. This CDR3 comprises 12 residues. Germline-derived CDR1 and CDR2 are MNHEY and SMNVEV (reference sequence). Trimming shortened V by 8 bases and J by 4 bases, and 8 bases separated the two germline ends. CDR3 DNA sequence: TGTGCCAGCGGCCTTATCACCGGGGAGCTGTTTTTT. This gives the protein CASGLITGELFF.

Only a few counts were recorded for this clonotype. This chain uses TRBV27 with TRBJ2-3; 9 bases are a match to TRBD1. The germline V gene has CDR1 MNHEY and CDR2 SMNVEV (reference sequence). V lost 0 bases to trimming and J lost 1 base; unmatched junction nucleotides: 2. The CDR3 sequence is 16 residues long. The CDR3 bases are TGTGCCAGCAGTTTATCCGGGACAGGGCGCACAGATACGCAGTATTTT. Translated: CASSLSGTGRTDTQYF.

The chain links TRBV20-1 to TRBJ2-1; 7 bases map to TRBD2. The CDR3 contains 11 residues. Germline V CDR1 and CDR2: DFQATT, SNEGSKA (reference sequence). Trimming removed 5 bases from V and 8 bases from J; junction bases left unmatched: 3. CDR3 sequence: CSADTSDEQFF. CDR3 nucleotide sequence: TGCAGTGCTGATACTAGCGATGAGCAGTTCTTC.

Ten or more counts support this clonotype. The CDR3 here is CATRGDTGELFF. The CDR3 nucleotides read TGTGCCACGAGGGGCGACACCGGGGAGCTGTTTTTT. The chain joins TRBV24-1 to TRBJ2-2; perhaps D is TRBD1 or TRBD2 (5 bases each). Trimming left V 10 bases short and J 3 bases short, with 8 bases between. This CDR3 comprises 12 residues. Germline-derived CDR1 and CDR2 are KGHDR and SFDVKD.

There are a few counts of this clonotype. The J gene is TRBJ2-2, the V gene TRBV12-3 or TRBV12-4; 7 nucleotides line up with TRBD1. The CDR3 loop spans 15 amino acids. The V segment lost 6 bases and the J segment 5 bases; nucleotides outside the gene matches: 9. CDR3 coding DNA: TGTGCCAGCAGAAGGGGGCTAGCACTGACCGGGGAGCTGTTTTTT. Translation gives CASRRGLALTGELFF.

A few counts support this clonotype. This chain connects TRBV20-1 to TRBJ2-5; 8 bases agree with TRBD2. Germline trimming cut 5 bases from V and 2 bases from J; bases unmatched to any gene: 10. Looked up from germline, CDR1 is DFQATT and CDR2 is SNEGSKA (reference sequence). The CDR3 consists of 15 residues. The CDR3: CSAGDSGDQQETQYF. The CDR3 DNA reads as TGCAGTGCTGGTGATAGCGGGGACCAACAAGAGACCCAGTACTTC.

This clonotype was detected a few times. The chain is built from TRBV7-9 and TRBJ2-5, with D perhaps matching TRBD1 or TRBD2 (6 bases each). The CDR3 contains 14 residues. V shed 5 bases and J shed 1 base, with 11 bases lying between them. Looked up from germline, CDR1 is SEHNR and CDR2 is FQNEAQ (reference sequence). Written as DNA, the CDR3 is TGTGCCAGCAGCGCGGGACATCTCCAAGAGACCCAGTACTTC. Protein product: CASSAGHLQETQYF.

The V call is TRBV10-3, the J call TRBJ2-5; 7 nucleotides agree with TRBD2. CDR3 size: 14 residues. Germline CDR1 ENHRY, CDR2 SYGVKD. The junction had 11 bases not matched to a gene; V was cut back by 8 bases and J by 5 bases. CDR3 region: CAIRQGRDAETQYF. The DNA for the CDR3 is TGTGCCATCCGTCAAGGGAGGGACGCGGAGACCCAGTACTTC.